This note documents a single T cell receptor beta chain sequence. The sample belongs to a study of blood T cell repertoires in COVID-19. Study summary: In each case, the material was cDNA or gDNA derived from T cells, B-cell-depleted T cells, or PBMCs.

The authors' processing: Estimation of nucleated cell counts relied on the amplification of reference gene primers. The assay was immunoSEQ multiplex PCR, and TCRdb's table has in-frame clones only and misses some. The DNA was the basis for D and trimming; V, J and clone size are from that table. The table lists about 90,000 clones, around four fifths of them singletons. The clonotype comes from a woman aged 65 to 85 with active or convalescent COVID-19. The sample taken for sequencing was peripheral blood.

The DNA of the CDR3 is TGTGCCAGCAGCAGTACAGGGGGAGGCTACAATGAGCAGTTCTTC. Translated: CASSSTGGGYNEQFF. The chain recombines TRBV5-4 with TRBJ2-1, with 8 bases matching TRBD1. The CDR3 totals 15 residues. V gave up 4 bases and J gave up 3 bases; unmatched junction bases: 6. From germline, CDR1 is SGHNT and CDR2 YYREEE (reference sequence). The whole variable domain, remainder taken from reference TRBV5-4 and TRBJ2-1, is ETGVTQSPTHLIKTRGQQVTLRCSSQSGHNTVSWYQQALGQGPQFIFQYYREEENGRGNFPPRFSGLQFPNYSSELNVNALELDDSALYLCASSSTGGGYNEQFFGPGTRLTVL.